A single sample is the source of the 15 T cell receptor beta chains below, sequenced in a study of T cells in Graves' hyperthyroidism and ophthalmopathy. RNA transcripts gave rise to amplified TCR beta CDR3 regions. A first-round RT-PCR of the TCR CDR3 used the HTBI primer set. Via MiXCR, TCRdb re-called the multiplex PCR reads, giving one row per CDR3 protein. The data contain fewer than 400,000 distinct CDR3 sequences, around 25% of them seen just once; the ten biggest clones take up roughly 80%. The sample taken for sequencing was blood. The receptors were gathered from a man aged 45-65 years with Graves' hyperthyroidism.

The sample holds many counts of this clonotype. The J gene is TRBJ2-7, the V gene TRBV2; possibly TRBD1 or TRBD2 for D (7 bases each). This CDR3 has 13 residues. The germline gives CDR1 SNHLY, CDR2 FYNNEI. CDR3 in DNA: TGTGGGAGCGGGGAGACAGGGACCTACGAGCAGTACTTC. Protein sequence: CGSGETGTYEQYF.

There are many counts of this clonotype. The CDR3 DNA reads TGTGCCAGCAGTGGTGTGTGGGCTACATCGCCAGATACGCAGTATTTT. It translates to CASSGVWATSPDTQYF. The chain recombines TRBV6-1 with TRBJ2-3; D gene unclear. CDR1 MNHNS and CDR2 SASEGT come from the germline V gene. V lost 4 bases, J lost 4 bases, and 18 bases lay in between. The CDR3 totals 16 residues.

This chain connects TRBV5-1 to TRBJ2-7; 7 bases map to TRBD1. The CDR3 sequence is 13 residues long. V was pared by 0 bases and J by 5 bases, with 2 bases of the junction left unmatched. Per germline, CDR1 SGHRS and CDR2 YFSETQ. CDR3 residues: CASSLGQGDEQYF. In DNA, the CDR3 is TGCGCCAGCAGCTTGGGGCAGGGGGACGAGCAGTACTTC.

The chain's CDR3 is CASSSSSYNSPLHF. The CDR3 coding sequence is TGTGCCAGCAGCAGTAGCTCCTATAATTCACCCCTCCACTTT. V usage is TRBV7-2 and J usage is TRBJ1-6; D remains ambiguous. V was shortened by 5 bases and J by 0 bases, with 5 bases between the two germline ends. Germline loops: CDR1 SGHTA, CDR2 FQGNSA. This CDR3 contains 14 residues.

The sample holds many counts of this clonotype. This chain links TRBV29-1 with TRBJ2-3, with 11 positions matching TRBD2. V trimming: 6 bases; J trimming: 0 bases; junction bases outside the gene matches: 2. CDR1 and CDR2 (germline): SQVTM, ANQGSEA. This CDR3 comprises 14 residues. This CDR3 reads CSVRTSGSTDTQYF. The CDR3, as DNA: TGCAGCGTGCGGACTAGCGGGAGCACAGATACGCAGTATTTT.

This rearrangement joins TRBV27 to TRBJ2-3; 11 positions agree with TRBD2. Looked up from germline, CDR1 is MNHEY and CDR2 is SMNVEV (reference sequence). This CDR3 has 17 residues. V was clipped by 4 bases and J by 0 bases; unmatched bases: 6. In nucleotides, the CDR3 is TGTGCCAGCAGTTCCAGACTAGCGGGAAGTAGCACAGATACGCAGTATTTT. As protein: CASSSRLAGSSTDTQYF.

This clonotype was seen a few times. The chain is built from TRBV6-1 and TRBJ2-1, with D possibly TRBD2 on 5 matching bases. The CDR3 is made up of 11 amino acids. V was pared by 8 bases and J by 7 bases, with 9 bases between. Germline-derived CDR1 and CDR2 are MNHNS and SASEGT. This CDR3 reads CASWWRNEQFF. The DNA for the CDR3 is TGTGCCAGCTGGTGGAGGAATGAGCAGTTCTTC.

There are a few counts of this clonotype. In nucleotides, the CDR3 is TGCGCCAGCAGTATTAACACTGAAGCTTTCTTT. Translated, it gives CASSINTEAFF. This chain connects TRBV5-1 to TRBJ1-1; no reliable D call. This CDR3 region has 11 residues. Trimming left V 5 bases short and J 2 bases short, with 4 bases between. In germline, CDR1 is SGHRS, CDR2 YFSETQ.

This clonotype was seen repeatedly, ten times or more. The chain links TRBV3-1 to TRBJ1-5; D remains unclear. This CDR3 has 15 amino acids. Germline assignment: CDR1 LGHDT and CDR2 YNNKEL (reference sequence). Trimming took off 1 base at V and 0 bases at J, with 7 bases between the two ends. The CDR3 here is CASSQGADSNQPQHF. In DNA, the CDR3 is TGTGCCAGCAGCCAAGGGGCCGATAGCAATCAGCCCCAGCATTTT.

This clonotype was picked up a small number of times. V usage is TRBV12-3 or TRBV12-4 and J usage is TRBJ1-5, with D tentatively TRBD1 (6 bases). CDR3 size: 13 residues. V lost 6 bases to trimming and J lost 5 bases, with 11 bases between them. The CDR3 is CASRTGRDQPQHF. As DNA, the CDR3 is TGTGCCAGCAGAACAGGGAGGGATCAGCCCCAGCATTTT.

The chain carries TRBV19 and TRBJ2-1, with 8 nucleotides matching TRBD1. CDR3 length: 15 amino acids. J lost 6 bases, V lost 3 bases, and 7 bases had no gene match. Germline values: CDR1 LNHDA, CDR2 SQIVND (reference sequence). CDR3 loop: CASSIGQGALNEQFF. The CDR3 region has the DNA TGTGCCAGTAGTATTGGTCAGGGGGCTCTCAATGAGCAGTTCTTC.

In nucleotides, the CDR3 is TGCGCCAGCAGCTTGGAAGGGGGCGCAAACTATGGCTACACCTTC. Translating it yields CASSLEGGANYGYTF. This sequence joins TRBV5-1 and TRBJ1-2, with TRBD1 matching over 7 bases. The V gene's germline CDR1 is SGHRS and CDR2 YFSETQ. This CDR3 has 15 amino acids. V lost 0 bases and J lost 2; bases outside the gene matches: 4.

The chain joins TRBV9 to TRBJ1-4; TRBD1 might be the D (5 bases). Germline V gives CDR1 SGDLS, CDR2 YYNGEE. The length of the CDR3 is 13 residues. V was clipped by 3 bases and J by 10 bases, with 13 bases between them. The CDR3 DNA reads as TGTGCCAGCAGCGCCGCTCGTGGGGGAAAACTGTTTTTT. Translation gives CASSAARGGKLFF.

V is TRBV30 and J is TRBJ2-7, with 9 bases identical to TRBD1. Germline loops: CDR1 GTSNPN, CDR2 SVGIG (reference sequence). CDR3 length equals 15 residues. J lost 3 bases, V lost 0 bases, and 6 bases had no gene match. The CDR3 sequence: CAWSVMTGGYYEQYF. The CDR3, as DNA: TGTGCCTGGAGTGTAATGACAGGGGGGTACTACGAGCAGTACTTC.

Only a few counts were recorded for this clonotype. This chain connects TRBV28 to TRBJ2-7; D remains unclear. The V gene lost 8 bases and the J gene lost 1 base, with 9 bases spanning the gap. This CDR3 comprises 12 residues. Germline V lookup: CDR1 MDHEN, CDR2 SYDVKM. CDR3 in amino acids: CASGRLSYEQYF. As DNA, the CDR3 is TGTGCCAGCGGACGGTTATCCTACGAGCAGTACTTC.